One sample yielded the 25 T cell receptor beta chains listed below, sequenced in a study of T cell responses to AZD1222 COVID-19 vaccine. The method was immunoSEQ multiplex PCR; TCRdb's version includes in-frame clones alone and lacks a portion of them. This table has about 180,000 clones, approximately 86% appearing once. Specimen: peripheral blood, collected on day 0 of AZD1222 vaccination. Receptor source: an adult in good health.

V gene TRBV30 combines with J gene TRBJ1-6, with a tentative D call TRBD1 (6 bases). Germline CDR1 is GTSNPN and CDR2 is SVGIG (reference sequence). Between the trimmed V and J ends, which lost 2 bases and 0 bases, there was a span of 11 bases. The CDR3 runs to 16 residues. CDR3 loop: CAWSNRDNSYNSPLHF. CDR3 bases: TGTGCCTGGAGTAACCGGGACAACTCCTATAATTCACCCCTCCACTTT.

This clone was detected a few times. CDR3 DNA: TGTGCCAGCGGGTTCGGGATACTCTACGAGCAGTACTTC. It specifies CASGFGILYEQYF. The chain employs TRBV2 and TRBJ2-7, with TRBD2 as a possible D gene (5 bases). Trimming shortened V by 8 bases and J by 3 bases, and 14 bases separated the two germline ends. The V gene's germline CDR1 is SNHLY and CDR2 FYNNEI. The CDR3 extends over 13 amino acids.

This clone was counted a few times. The chain employs TRBV19 and TRBJ1-1, with TRBD1 as a possible D gene (6 bases). V was trimmed by 6 bases and J by 1 base, leaving 12 bases between them. Germline CDR1 is LNHDA and CDR2 is SQIVND (reference sequence). The CDR3 has 14 residues. This CDR3 is CASRAGVTNTEAFF. DNA of the CDR3: TGTGCCAGTAGGGCAGGGGTGACGAACACTGAAGCTTTCTTT. Full variable domain (rest looked up from reference TRBV19 and TRBJ1-1): DGGITQSPKYLFRKEGQNVTLSCEQNLNHDAMYWYRQDPGQGLRLIYYSQIVNDFQKGDIAEGYSVSREKKESFPLTVTSAQKNPTAFYLCASRAGVTNTEAFFGQGTRLTVV.

The V gene is TRBV25-1, the J gene TRBJ1-2; no clear D gene. V dropped 4 bases and J dropped 0 bases, with 6 bases sitting between them. CDR1 and CDR2 from the germline V gene are MGHDK and SYGVNS. The CDR3 length is 13 residues. The CDR3 DNA reads as TGTGCCAGCAGTGGCCCGCCTAACTATGGCTACACCTTC. As protein: CASSGPPNYGYTF.

V is TRBV15 and J is TRBJ2-3; tentative D call: TRBD1 (5 bases). CDR1 is LNHNV, CDR2 YYDKDF, per germline (reference sequence). Trimming pared 1 base from V and 0 bases from J, leaving 14 bases between. The CDR3 has 17 residues. The CDR3 protein is CATSRVRQITSTDTQYF. The CDR3 DNA reads as TGTGCCACCAGCAGAGTACGACAGATAACTAGCACAGATACGCAGTATTTT.

The chain uses TRBV5-1 and TRBJ1-3; TRBD1 might be the D (5 bases). The CDR3 is 15 amino acids. Germline lookup yields CDR1 SGHRS and CDR2 YFSETQ. Trimming pared 4 bases from V and 0 bases from J, leaving 11 bases between. DNA for the CDR3: TGCGCCAGCAGCACCGACAGTCTCTCTGGAAACACCATATATTTT. This translates into CASSTDSLSGNTIYF. The complete variable domain, with remaining parts taken from reference TRBV5-1 and TRBJ1-3, reads KAGVTQTPRYLIKTRGQQVTLSCSPISGHRSVSWYQQTPGQGLQFLFEYFSETQRNKGNFPGRFSGRQFSNSRSEMNVSTLELGDSALYLCASSTDSLSGNTIYFGEGSWLTVV.

The chain has TRBV6-5 and TRBJ1-4, with no clear D. V lost 2 bases and J 0 bases, leaving 7 bases between the germline ends. Germline values: CDR1 MNHEY, CDR2 SVGAGI. CDR3 size: 15 residues. Here the CDR3 reads CASSYGGATNEKLFF. The CDR3 coding sequence is TGTGCCAGCAGTTACGGTGGGGCAACTAATGAAAAACTGTTTTTT.

J is TRBJ1-2 and V is TRBV5-1; 8 positions agree with TRBD1. The CDR3 has 13 residues. V shed 3 bases and J 3 bases; nucleotides not matched to a gene: 1. From germline, CDR1 is SGHRS and CDR2 YFSETQ. The CDR3 here is CASSSDRDYGYTF. CDR3 sequence (DNA): TGCGCCAGCAGCTCGGACAGGGACTATGGCTACACCTTC. The variable domain in full, completed from reference TRBV5-1 and TRBJ1-2, reads KAGVTQTPRYLIKTRGQQVTLSCSPISGHRSVSWYQQTPGQGLQFLFEYFSETQRNKGNFPGRFSGRQFSNSRSEMNVSTLELGDSALYLCASSSDRDYGYTFGSGTRLTVV.

CDR3 in DNA: TGTGCCAGCAGTTACGAGGGAGCAATGACCTACGAGCAGTACTTC. Translation: CASSYEGAMTYEQYF. V usage is TRBV6-5 and J usage is TRBJ2-7; D is perhaps TRBD2 (5 bases). Per the germline V gene, CDR1 is MNHEY and CDR2 is SVGAGI. Trimming left V 2 bases short and J 2 bases short, with 13 bases between. This CDR3 has 15 residues.

The V gene is TRBV7-8, the J gene TRBJ2-1, with 13 bases fitting TRBD2. Germline CDR1 reads SGHVS; CDR2 reads FQNEAQ. The CDR3 extends over 19 amino acids. The J segment lost 0 bases and the V segment lost 4 bases, leaving 9 bases of the junction unmatched. The CDR3 nucleotides read TGTGCCAGCAGCTCCCCAGGGACTAGCGGGGCAAGCTCCTACAATGAGCAGTTCTTC. The encoded protein is CASSSPGTSGASSYNEQFF. Complete variable domain (other parts from reference TRBV7-8 and TRBJ2-1): GAGVSQSPRYKVAKRGQDVALRCDPISGHVSLFWYQQALGQGPEFLTYFQNEAQLDKSGLPSDRFFAERPEGSVSTLKIQRTQQEDSAVYLCASSSPGTSGASSYNEQFFGPGTRLTVL.

This chain uses TRBV24-1 with TRBJ2-3, with TRBD2 matching 8 bases. CDR3 length: 16 residues. The V gene's germline CDR1 is KGHDR and CDR2 SFDVKD. With V trimmed by 6 bases and J by 2 bases, 9 bases remained unmatched. CDR3 protein: CATSRGRGGFTDTQYF. In nucleotides, the CDR3 is TGTGCCACCAGTCGGGGTCGCGGGGGGTTCACAGATACGCAGTATTTT.

The chain combines TRBV3-1 (or the pseudogene TRBV3-2) with TRBJ2-1, with TRBD2 matching 11 bases. Losses at the gene ends were 3 bases for V and 9 bases for J; bases not matched to a gene: 10. The germline gives CDR1 LGHDT, CDR2 YNNKEL (reference sequence). The CDR3 contains 16 residues. The CDR3, as DNA: TGTGCCAGCAGCCACCGAGTAGCGGGGGGGCTAGGTGAGCAGTTCTTC. Its translation is CASSHRVAGGLGEQFF.

This rearrangement joins TRBV18 to TRBJ1-3; D is unclear. The germline V and J ends were trimmed by 2 bases and 0 bases, with 8 bases remaining between them. CDR1 is KGHSH and CDR2 is LQKENI in the germline V gene. The CDR3 runs 15 residues. The CDR3 DNA reads TGTGCCAGCTCACCAGGGTTTTCCTCTGGAAACACCATATATTTT. Its protein product is CASSPGFSSGNTIYF.

The chain joins TRBV7-9 to TRBJ2-7; 7 bases map to TRBD2. The CDR3 has 16 residues. V trimming: 1 base; J trimming: 3 bases; junction bases outside the gene matches: 9. The germline gives CDR1 SEHNR, CDR2 FQNEAQ (reference sequence). CDR3 DNA sequence: TGTGCCAGCAGCTTAGAAACTAGCGCGTTAATCTACGAGCAGTACTTC. Protein: CASSLETSALIYEQYF.

In its sample, this clone was seen a few times. This chain connects TRBV4-1 to TRBJ1-2; D uncertain. Germline V gene data show CDR1 as MGHRA and CDR2 as YSYEKL. There are 11 residues in the CDR3. Trimming removed 3 bases at V and 6 bases at J, with 5 bases between. CDR3: CASSQGDGYTF. The CDR3 DNA reads as TGCGCCAGCAGCCAGGGAGATGGCTACACCTTC.

The V gene is TRBV14, the J gene TRBJ2-2, with TRBD2 matching 8 bases. This CDR3 contains 15 residues. Germline V CDR1 and CDR2: SGHDN, FVKESK. Germline trimming cut 0 bases from V and 5 bases from J; bases unmatched to any gene: 2. The CDR3 DNA reads as TGTGCCAGCAGCCAAGATCTAGCGGGTACCGGGGAGCTGTTTTTT. Protein product: CASSQDLAGTGELFF.

The J gene is TRBJ2-4, the V gene TRBV7-2; D is ambiguous. The ends were cut back, 6 bases at V and 6 bases at J, with 15 bases in the middle. Germline V gene data show CDR1 as SGHTA and CDR2 as FQGNSA. The CDR3 is 14 amino acids. The CDR3 reads CASSHTDGANIQYF. CDR3 DNA sequence: TGTGCCAGCAGTCATACTGACGGAGCAAACATTCAGTACTTC.

J is TRBJ2-3 and V is TRBV2; TRBD2 agrees at 8 bases. J was trimmed by 0 bases and V by 7 bases; bases with no gene match: 6. This CDR3 region has 15 residues. Germline V CDR1 and CDR2: SNHLY, FYNNEI. DNA of the CDR3: TGTGCCAGCATCCCGTCGGGGGGGAGCACAGATACGCAGTATTTT. Protein product: CASIPSGGSTDTQYF.

The rearrangement joins TRBV25-1 to TRBJ1-1; D unclear. The CDR3 consists of 13 residues. With 2 bases removed from V and 4 bases from J, the gap between germline ends came to 8 bases. Germline-derived CDR1 and CDR2 are MGHDK and SYGVNS. The CDR3 here is CASSERATTEAFF. CDR3 nucleotide sequence: TGTGCCAGCAGTGAAAGGGCGACCACTGAAGCTTTCTTT.

V is TRBV4-1 and J is TRBJ1-6, with TRBD1 identical over 7 bases. Germline CDR1 is MGHRA and CDR2 is YSYEKL. V gave up 2 bases and J gave up 9 bases; unmatched junction bases: 1. This CDR3 is built from 13 residues. In DNA form, the CDR3 reads TGCGCCAGCAGCCAAAACAGGGGTTCACCCCTCCACTTT. It translates to CASSQNRGSPLHF.

The rearrangement uses TRBV5-4 and TRBJ2-1, with D possibly TRBD1 on 6 matching bases. Germline loops: CDR1 SGHNT, CDR2 YYREEE (reference sequence). CDR3 length: 13 residues. V lost 4 bases and J 4 bases, leaving 9 bases between the germline ends. The CDR3 region is CASSGTPYNEQFF. CDR3 DNA: TGTGCCAGCAGCGGGACACCTTACAATGAGCAGTTCTTC.

The chain links TRBV28 to TRBJ2-5, with 9 bases lining up with TRBD1. V lost 6 bases, J lost 3 bases, and 11 bases stayed unmatched. Germline V gene data show CDR1 as MDHEN and CDR2 as SYDVKM. CDR3 length equals 16 residues. The CDR3 sequence: CASRYGQGRLEETQYF. CDR3 DNA sequence: TGTGCCAGCAGATATGGACAGGGGAGGTTAGAAGAGACCCAGTACTTC.

The gene calls are TRBV5-6 and TRBJ1-2; no clear D. The CDR3 is made up of 13 amino acids. Germline loops: CDR1 SGHDT, CDR2 YYEEEE. V dropped 0 bases and J dropped 7 bases, with 10 bases sitting between them. The CDR3 sequence: CASSLAGQPGYTF. CDR3 sequence (DNA): TGTGCCAGCAGCTTGGCCGGTCAGCCTGGCTACACCTTC.

This chain connects TRBV3-1 (or the pseudogene TRBV3-2) to TRBJ2-7; D may match TRBD1 or TRBD2 (5 bases each). The germline V and J ends were trimmed by 2 bases and 5 bases, with 13 bases remaining between them. Per germline, CDR1 LGHDT and CDR2 YNNKEL (reference sequence). CDR3 size: 14 residues. This CDR3 reads CASSQQNRRHEQYF. In DNA, the CDR3 is TGTGCCAGCAGCCAACAAAACAGGAGGCACGAGCAGTACTTC.

The CDR3 loop reads CASSQDREGGTQYF. The CDR3 bases are TGCGCCAGCAGCCAAGATCGGGAGGGAGGTACGCAGTATTTT. This rearrangement joins TRBV4-1 to TRBJ2-3, with 8 nucleotides matching TRBD2. The CDR3 has 14 residues. Looked up from germline, CDR1 is MGHRA and CDR2 is YSYEKL. J lost 8 bases, V lost 0 bases, and 4 bases had no gene match.